The 13 T cell receptor beta chains in this list originate from one sample, sequenced in a study of regulatory T cells in long-lasting Graves disease. Time point indicated: newly diagnosed GD, antithyroid drugs for less than 3 months. RNA extracted from PBMCs served as the sequencing template. Sequencing libraries for TCR beta were prepared with iRepertoire HTBI primers and Arm-PCR of CDR3 regions. TCRdb called the multiplex PCR reads again in MiXCR, with one record for every CDR3 protein. The profile shows some 500,000 distinct CDR3 sequences, more than 15% of them singletons. This sample also belongs to another study, concerning T cells in Graves' hyperthyroidism and ophthalmopathy.

The source material was peripheral blood mononuclear cells (PBMCs), sampled at new diagnosis, from a patient treated with antithyroid drugs. The receptors originated from a woman in her forties or fifties with Graves disease.

The chain joins TRBV7-9 to TRBJ1-4; D unresolved. The CDR3 extends over 12 amino acids. Between the trimmed V and J ends, which lost 8 bases and 1 base, there was a span of 5 bases. Germline-derived CDR1 and CDR2 are SEHNR and FQNEAQ (reference sequence). In DNA form, the CDR3 reads TGTGCCAGCGAGGGAACTAATGAAAAACTGTTTTTT. Protein sequence: CASEGTNEKLFF. Supplemented by reference TRBV7-9 and TRBJ1-4, the full variable domain reads DTGVSQNPRHKITKRGQNVTFRCDPISEHNRLYWYRQTLGQGPEFLTYFQNEAQLEKSRLLSDRFSAERPKGSFSTLEIQRTEQGDSAMYLCASEGTNEKLFFGSGTQLSVL.

The chain joins TRBV30 to TRBJ1-1, with a weak D call TRBD1 (5 bases). The V gene's germline CDR1 is GTSNPN and CDR2 SVGIG (reference sequence). The CDR3 sequence is 14 residues long. V was cut by 0 bases and J by 1 base, with 9 bases left in between. The CDR3 DNA reads as TGTGCCTGGAGTGTCGGGGGAACGAACACTGAAGCTTTCTTT. Translation: CAWSVGGTNTEAFF.

The CDR3, as DNA: TGTGCCAGCTCACCTGGAGCCGGGACAGGGGGTTTTGAGCAGTACTTC. It is translated as CASSPGAGTGGFEQYF. The chain uses TRBV18 and TRBJ2-7; 11 bases agree with TRBD1. The V gene end was trimmed by 3 bases and the J gene end by 7 bases; junction bases not matched to a gene: 11. The CDR3 is made up of 16 amino acids. Germline CDR1 reads KGHSH; CDR2 reads LQKENI.

Many counts were recorded for this clonotype. This chain joins TRBV6-1 and TRBJ1-1, with no clear D. This CDR3 spans 15 amino acids. V was clipped by 2 bases and J by 1 base, with 11 bases between them. The germline CDR1 and CDR2 sequences are MNHNS and SASEGT. In DNA, the CDR3 is TGTGCCAGCAGTGAAAAGCCAGCTACGAACACTGAAGCTTTCTTT. Translating gives CASSEKPATNTEAFF.

The chain employs TRBV12-3 or TRBV12-4 and TRBJ2-1; D unresolved. V was trimmed by 5 bases and J by 6 bases, leaving 8 bases between them. The CDR3 consists of 12 residues. The CDR3 region has the DNA TGTGCCAGCAGTCTGCTAGTCAATGAGCAGTTCTTC. It is translated as CASSLLVNEQFF.

This clonotype has ten or more counts. This rearrangement joins TRBV5-1 to TRBJ1-2; D is ambiguous. Germline CDR1 SGHRS, CDR2 YFSETQ. The CDR3 extends over 13 amino acids. V was clipped by 4 bases and J by 6 bases, with 13 bases between them. CDR3 DNA: TGCGCCAGCAGCATTCAAGAGTCGGATGGCTACACCTTC. Translating it yields CASSIQESDGYTF.

This clonotype was recorded many times. This CDR3 reads CASAPGDSNNEQFF. DNA of the CDR3: TGTGCCAGCGCCCCGGGGGACAGTAACAATGAGCAGTTCTTC. The J gene is TRBJ2-1, the V gene TRBV7-9, with TRBD1 as a possible D gene (7 bases). V was pared by 8 bases and J by 5 bases, with 16 bases between. This CDR3 has 14 residues. Germline CDR1 and CDR2: SEHNR and FQNEAQ (reference sequence).

This clonotype occurred a few times. The J gene is TRBJ2-7, the V gene TRBV19, with 8 bases lining up with TRBD1. This CDR3 comprises 14 residues. The germline V gene encodes CDR1 LNHDA and CDR2 SQIVND (reference sequence). The ends lost 4 bases at V and 6 bases at J; junction bases unmatched: 8. The CDR3 coding sequence is TGTGCCAGTAGTACGGGACAGGACAACAGCGAGCAGTACTTC. It encodes CASSTGQDNSEQYF. The whole variable domain, remainder taken from reference TRBV19 and TRBJ2-7, is DGGITQSPKYLFRKEGQNVTLSCEQNLNHDAMYWYRQDPGQGLRLIYYSQIVNDFQKGDIAEGYSVSREKKESFPLTVTSAQKNPTAFYLCASSTGQDNSEQYFGPGTRLTVT.

The chain combines TRBV9 with TRBJ2-3; 7 bases fit TRBD2. The CDR3 contains 15 residues. The germline CDR1 and CDR2 sequences are SGDLS and YYNGEE. V lost 4 bases to trimming and J lost 5 bases; unmatched junction nucleotides: 10. The CDR3 nucleotides read TGTGCCAGCAGCCCCCGAGCGGGGAGCGGAGATACGCAGTATTTT. Translated, it gives CASSPRAGSGDTQYF.

The genes are TRBV29-1 and TRBJ1-1, with no clear D. CDR3 length equals 12 residues. V lost 4 bases and J lost 0, with 6 bases in between. Germline assignment: CDR1 SQVTM and CDR2 ANQGSEA. As DNA, the CDR3 is TGCAGCGTTGGGAATCTGAACACTGAAGCTTTCTTT. Protein: CSVGNLNTEAFF. The full variable domain, in which reference TRBV29-1 and TRBJ1-1 provide the parts outside the CDR3, is SAVISQKPSRDICQRGTSLTIQCQVDSQVTMMFWYRQQPGQSLTLIATANQGSEATYESGFVIDKFPISRPNLTFSTLTVSNMSPEDSSIYLCSVGNLNTEAFFGQGTRLTVV.

This clonotype occurred many times. The chain is built from TRBV20-1 and TRBJ2-7; perhaps TRBD2 as D (7 bases). CDR1 and CDR2 (germline): DFQATT, SNEGSKA (reference sequence). With 1 base removed from V and 1 base from J, the gap between germline ends came to 14 bases. CDR3 size: 15 residues. As DNA, the CDR3 is TGCAGTGCTAGAGGGAGGCGGGGGCGATCCTACGAGCAGTACTTC. Its translation: CSARGRRGRSYEQYF.

The table lists this clonotype with a few counts. V gene TRBV7-8 combines with J gene TRBJ2-7; D perhaps matches TRBD1 (5 bases). V lost 5 bases to trimming and J lost 7 bases, with 15 bases between them. Germline V gives CDR1 SGHVS, CDR2 FQNEAQ. CDR3 length: 13 amino acids. DNA for the CDR3: TGTGCCAGCAGCCGAACCCTAAGGGGAGAGCAGTACTTC. Protein: CASSRTLRGEQYF.

This clonotype was observed at least ten times. The chain is built from TRBV2 and TRBJ2-1; 10 nucleotides align to TRBD2. Germline values: CDR1 SNHLY, CDR2 FYNNEI. This CDR3 comprises 15 residues. The V gene end was trimmed by 6 bases and the J gene end by 5 bases; junction bases not matched to a gene: 7. Written as DNA, the CDR3 is TGTGCCAGCAGACCTTGGACTAGCGGCCACAATGAGCAGTTCTTC. It specifies CASRPWTSGHNEQFF.